The 16 T cell receptor beta chains below all came from one sample that was sequenced in a study of cytomegalovirus exposure and HLA in healthy donors. The PCR employed 60 Vbeta primers together with 13 Jbeta primers. The repertoire was sequenced with immunoSEQ multiplex PCR; TCRdb's copy has only in-frame clones and lacks some. This table holds about 160,000 clones, roughly 80% found once. Sequencing input: PBMCs. The receptors were gathered from a male donor in good health and CMV-seropositive.

This clone was detected only a few times. This sequence joins TRBV6-5 and TRBJ1-1; maybe TRBD1 (6 bases). V dropped 8 bases and J dropped 1 base, with 11 bases sitting between them. CDR1 and CDR2 (germline): MNHEY, SVGAGI. The CDR3 contains 13 residues. Written as DNA, the CDR3 is TGTGCCAGCCTCGGACAGCAGAACACTGAAGCTTTCTTT. Amino acids: CASLGQQNTEAFF.

The rearrangement joins TRBV28 to TRBJ1-2; D ambiguous. V lost 8 bases to trimming and J lost 1 base, with 11 bases between them. Germline CDR1 and CDR2: MDHEN and SYDVKM. The CDR3 sequence is 13 residues long. The CDR3 nucleotides read TGTGCCAGCCTAAAAGCTCGTAACTATGGCTACACCTTC. Protein sequence: CASLKARNYGYTF.

This rearrangement joins TRBV5-8 to TRBJ2-1; unclear D gene. CDR3 size: 15 residues. Germline CDR1 reads SGHTS; CDR2 reads YDEGEE. Trimming shortened V by 0 bases and J by 0 bases, and 7 bases separated the two germline ends. The CDR3 DNA reads TGTGCCAGCAGCTTGGGAGTTCGCTCCTACAATGAGCAGTTCTTC. Its translation: CASSLGVRSYNEQFF.

This sequence joins TRBV19 and TRBJ2-3; 8 bases agree with TRBD2. Looked up from germline, CDR1 is LNHDA and CDR2 is SQIVND (reference sequence). CDR3 length: 15 amino acids. Germline trimming cut 10 bases from V and 1 base from J; bases unmatched to any gene: 10. CDR3 loop: CATSRAGGGTDTQYF. Here the CDR3 DNA reads TGTGCCACCTCTCGGGCGGGAGGAGGCACAGATACGCAGTATTTT.

The chain joins TRBV11-2 to TRBJ1-3; no clear D gene. Germline V gene data show CDR1 as SGHAT and CDR2 as FQNNGV. The CDR3 length is 12 residues. Trimming took 2 bases from V and 8 from J, leaving 7 bases between them. The DNA of the CDR3 is TGTGCCAGCAGCTTATCGGGTGACACCATATATTTT. Encoded protein: CASSLSGDTIYF.

J is TRBJ2-5 and V is TRBV5-4; the match to TRBD2 covers 12 bases. The CDR3 has 14 amino acids. Germline loops: CDR1 SGHNT, CDR2 YYREEE (reference sequence). The junction had 2 bases not matched to a gene; V was cut back by 3 bases and J by 5 bases. CDR3 in amino acids: CASSSTSGSETQYF. The DNA of the CDR3 is TGTGCCAGCAGCTCGACTAGCGGGAGCGAGACCCAGTACTTC. The full variable domain, its missing parts supplied by reference TRBV5-4 and TRBJ2-5, is ETGVTQSPTHLIKTRGQQVTLRCSSQSGHNTVSWYQQALGQGPQFIFQYYREEENGRGNFPPRFSGLQFPNYSSELNVNALELDDSALYLCASSSTSGSETQYFGPGTRLLVL.

There are a few counts of this clone. The rearrangement uses TRBV5-4 and TRBJ2-1, with D possibly TRBD2 on 6 matching bases. The germline V gene encodes CDR1 SGHNT and CDR2 YYREEE (reference sequence). The CDR3 spans 14 residues. Trimming pared 0 bases from V and 5 bases from J, leaving 9 bases between. Here the CDR3 DNA reads TGTGCCAGCAGCTTGGGCGGGAATAACAATGAGCAGTTCTTC. The encoded protein is CASSLGGNNNEQFF.

As for this clone: Other DNA sequences in this specimen translate into the identical CDR3. This chain joins TRBV7-2 and TRBJ2-5; D is perhaps TRBD1 (6 bases). The CDR3 runs to 14 residues. The germline V gene has CDR1 SGHTA and CDR2 FQGNSA. The germline V and J ends were trimmed by 3 bases and 5 bases, with 13 bases remaining between them. The CDR3 reads CASSFQGSGETQYF. The CDR3, as DNA: TGTGCCAGCAGCTTCCAGGGGTCGGGGGAGACCCAGTACTTC.

This chain's CDR3 is CASSLGPGGRNEQFF. CDR3 DNA sequence: TGTGCCAGCAGTTTAGGGCCAGGGGGCAGGAATGAGCAGTTCTTC. V gene TRBV28 combines with J gene TRBJ2-1; the match to TRBD1 covers 8 bases. V was clipped by 2 bases and J by 7 bases; unmatched bases: 7. The germline V gene has CDR1 MDHEN and CDR2 SYDVKM. The CDR3 sequence is 15 residues long.

The J gene is TRBJ2-3, the V gene TRBV7-2; D remains unclear. CDR1 and CDR2 from the germline V gene are SGHTA and FQGNSA. This CDR3 spans 15 amino acids. Trimming took 1 base from V and 4 from J, leaving 12 bases between them. The CDR3 region is CASSLDTNRADTQYF. The CDR3 nucleotides read TGTGCCAGCAGCTTAGATACTAACCGGGCAGATACGCAGTATTTT.

The chain is built from TRBV6-1 and TRBJ2-4, with a possible D match to TRBD2 (5 bases). V lost 1 base, J lost 4 bases, and 8 bases lay in between. The CDR3 extends over 14 amino acids. Germline loops: CDR1 MNHNS, CDR2 SASEGT. CDR3 nucleotide sequence: TGTGCCAGCAGTGAAGGGAGACTAAAAAACATTCAGTACTTC. Protein: CASSEGRLKNIQYF.

The rearrangement uses TRBV30 and TRBJ2-7, with 8 nucleotides matching TRBD2. This CDR3 region has 14 residues. V was clipped by 0 bases and J by 4 bases; unmatched bases: 5. Germline lookup yields CDR1 GTSNPN and CDR2 SVGIG (reference sequence). CDR3 DNA sequence: TGTGCCTGGAGTGTAGCAGCGGGAGAGTACGAGCAGTACTTC. The encoded protein is CAWSVAAGEYEQYF.

This clone has only one observation. The chain links TRBV2 to TRBJ1-5, with 7 bases lining up with TRBD1. This CDR3 has 14 residues. Per the germline V gene, CDR1 is SNHLY and CDR2 is FYNNEI. Unmatched junction bases numbered 6, after V lost 4 bases and J lost 6 bases. CDR3 amino acids: CASSGTGVVQPQHF. The CDR3 nucleotides are TGTGCCAGCAGTGGAACAGGGGTGGTTCAGCCCCAGCATTTT.

V and J are TRBV19 and TRBJ2-7; 7 bases fit TRBD1. This CDR3 contains 13 residues. J was trimmed by 6 bases and V by 6 bases; bases with no gene match: 8. From germline, CDR1 is LNHDA and CDR2 SQIVND (reference sequence). CDR3 sequence: CASRPQGVFEQYF. CDR3 DNA: TGTGCCAGTAGGCCCCAGGGGGTGTTCGAGCAGTACTTC.

In this sample, this clone turned up once. The rearrangement links TRBV10-3 to TRBJ2-4; 8 nucleotides line up with TRBD1. Trimming cost V 2 bases and J 4 bases; bases outside gene matches: 4. This CDR3 has 15 amino acids. CDR1 is ENHRY, CDR2 SYGVKD, per germline. Here the CDR3 reads CAISEGGTGKNIQYF. CDR3 nucleotides: TGTGCCATCAGTGAGGGGGGGACAGGTAAAAACATTCAGTACTTC.

This clone was observed a handful of times. J is TRBJ2-7 and V is TRBV11-3; 7 nucleotides align to TRBD2. V lost 1 base, J lost 3 bases, and 12 bases stayed unmatched. CDR1 and CDR2 from the germline V gene are SGHNT and YENEEA. The CDR3 runs 17 residues. The CDR3 sequence is CASSLVRVAREGYEQYF. The DNA of the CDR3 is TGTGCCAGCAGCTTAGTCCGAGTAGCCAGGGAGGGCTACGAGCAGTACTTC.